This T cell receptor beta chain was captured in a study of blood T cell repertoires in COVID-19. Looking at the study overall: Italy, Spain and the United States were the sources of the convalescent and acute COVID-19 samples.

This clone was seen only once. In the original processing: Estimated nucleated cell counts came from reference gene primer amplification. The method was immunoSEQ multiplex PCR; TCRdb's version includes in-frame clones alone and lacks a portion of them. That table supplies the V and J calls and clone size; D and trimming were determined from the DNA. Counted here are some 300,000 clones, around 91% occurring once; the ten biggest clones make up about 9.5%. The CDR3 is made up of 18 amino acids. The ends were cut back, 6 bases at V and 3 bases at J, with 26 bases in the middle. Germline CDR1 reads MDHEN; CDR2 reads SYDVKM. Participants spanned ages about 18 to 90 years and resided in roughly 22 US areas. Each participant's cohort was designated according to participant-reported clinical history.

The rearrangement uses TRBV28 and TRBJ2-5, with TRBD2 as a possible D gene (6 bases). The receptor was isolated from a woman in her thirties or forties who had recovered from COVID-19. The sequenced sample was PBMCs or T cells enriched from blood (not recorded which). CDR3 DNA sequence: TGTGCCAGCAGACCCGTGTTACCGGGACTCCTTGAGGAAGAGACCCAGTACTTC. Translated, it gives CASRPVLPGLLEEETQYF.